Shown below are 16 T cell receptor beta chains from a single sample sequenced in a study of metastatic and nonmetastatic thyroid tumors. MiXCR was used by TCRdb to re-call the PCR reads. Of about 93,000 clones listed, roughly 12% are singletons. The entire patient cohort was treatment-naive prior to thyroid surgery. Sequencing was carried out using blood. The receptor source for this set is a female donor with papillary thyroid cancer or a benign thyroid nodule (not recorded which). Some clones in this sample may be carry-over from other donors' samples.

There are many counts of this clone. The V gene is TRBV6-2 or TRBV6-3, the J gene TRBJ2-7; 9 nucleotides line up with TRBD2. The CDR3 spans 18 residues. The germline CDR1 and CDR2 sequences are MNHEY and SVGEGT. The V gene end was trimmed by 0 bases and the J gene end by 3 bases; junction bases not matched to a gene: 12. The CDR3 nucleotides are TGTGCCAGCAGTTACTCCAATCGTGTGGAGCGGGAGGACTACGAGCAGTACTTC. Protein: CASSYSNRVEREDYEQYF.

This chain links TRBV14 with TRBJ2-3; a possible D gene is TRBD1 (6 bases). Per the germline V gene, CDR1 is SGHDN and CDR2 is FVKESK. The CDR3 consists of 18 residues. V lost 3 bases, J lost 7 bases, and 26 bases lay in between. In DNA, the CDR3 is TGTGCCAGCAGCCACCACCCCGCTATCGGCAAGAGGGGGTATACGCAGTATTTT. Translation: CASSHHPAIGKRGYTQYF. Full variable domain (rest looked up from reference TRBV14 and TRBJ2-3): EAGVTQFPSHSVIEKGQTVTLRCDPISGHDNLYWYRRVMGKEIKFLLHFVKESKQDESGMPNNRFLAERTGGTYSTLKVQPAELEDSGVYFCASSHHPAIGKRGYTQYFGPGTRLTVL.

There are many counts of this clone. V is TRBV6-5 and J is TRBJ1-4, with D uncertain. Germline V gene lookup returns CDR1 MNHEY and CDR2 SVGAGI. Trimming removed 0 bases at V and 6 bases at J, with 8 bases between. The CDR3 runs to 14 residues. The CDR3 is CASSYSFGDEKLFF. CDR3 sequence (DNA): TGTGCCAGCAGTTACTCTTTTGGGGATGAAAAACTGTTTTTT.

This clone was found many times. Other nucleotide sequences in the sample specify the same CDR3. V gene TRBV24-1 combines with J gene TRBJ1-5; D ambiguous. This CDR3 contains 14 residues. V shed 2 bases and J shed 4 bases, with 8 bases lying between them. Germline lookup yields CDR1 KGHDR and CDR2 SFDVKD. This CDR3 is CATSDSGGNQPQHF. DNA of the CDR3: TGTGCCACCAGTGATTCGGGAGGTAATCAGCCCCAGCATTTT.

This clone was picked up many times. This rearrangement joins TRBV6-6 to TRBJ2-7; TRBD2 matches 7 bases. Trimming cost V 0 bases and J 0 bases; bases outside gene matches: 11. The CDR3 loop spans 18 amino acids. Germline CDR1 and CDR2: MNHNY and SVGAGI (reference sequence). CDR3 nucleotide sequence: TGTGCCAGCAGTTACTCGATCCGGTGGCTAGCGGTCTCCTACGAGCAGTACTTC. As protein: CASSYSIRWLAVSYEQYF.

This clone came up many times. V usage is TRBV20-1 and J usage is TRBJ2-5; no firm D call. The CDR3 covers 11 residues. Per the germline V gene, CDR1 is DFQATT and CDR2 is SNEGSKA (reference sequence). Trimming removed 6 bases at V and 7 bases at J, with 12 bases between. The CDR3 nucleotides read TGCAGTGCGGGAACCCACCTGACCCAGTACTTC. Protein product: CSAGTHLTQYF.

This clone was picked up many times. This chain uses TRBV6-1 with TRBJ2-5, with TRBD1 matching over 7 bases. Germline values: CDR1 MNHNS, CDR2 SASEGT. The CDR3 totals 13 residues. Trimming took 6 bases from V and 5 from J; bases not matched to a gene: 6. The CDR3 nucleotides are TGTGCCAGCAGCCCAGGGGGATCGGAGACCCAGTACTTC. As protein: CASSPGGSETQYF.

This clone was seen many times. V usage is TRBV28 and J usage is TRBJ1-5; 7 nucleotides align to TRBD1. CDR3 length equals 13 residues. CDR1 and CDR2 from the germline V gene are MDHEN and SYDVKM. J was trimmed by 6 bases and V by 6 bases; bases with no gene match: 5. The CDR3 region has the DNA TGTGCCAGCAGCCAGGGGGGAGGTCAGCCCCAGCATTTT. Its translation: CASSQGGGQPQHF.

This clone was seen repeatedly, ten times or more. The sample has other DNA sequences that encode this CDR3 too. The rearrangement uses TRBV20-1 and TRBJ2-5, with TRBD1 as a possible D gene (6 bases). Germline loops: CDR1 DFQATT, CDR2 SNEGSKA (reference sequence). Trimming removed 7 bases at V and 4 bases at J, with 13 bases between. This CDR3 contains 12 residues. The CDR3 coding sequence is TGCAGTGTGTGGGGGCGCGGAGAGACCCAGTACTTC. Protein sequence: CSVWGRGETQYF.

To note about this clone: The junction does not match germline at one end; this may be a read error. V is TRBV2 and J is TRBJ1-2, with D unclear. The CDR3 consists of 17 residues. Germline V lookup: CDR1 SNHLY, CDR2 FYNNEI. CDR3 loop: CASIEVVGVGGIYGYTF. In nucleotides, the CDR3 is TGTGCCAGCATTGAAGTTGTAGGAGTGGGCGGGATCTATGGCTACACCTTC. The complete variable domain, with remaining parts taken from reference TRBV2 and TRBJ1-2, reads EPEVTQTPSHQVTQMGQEVILRCVPISNHLYFYWYRQILGQKVEFLVSFYNNEISEKSEIFDDQFSVERPDGSNFTLKIRSTKLEDSAMYFCASIEVVGVGGIYGYTFGSGTRLTVV.

A word on this clone: A much bigger clone sits one base away, suggesting this may be a read error. The same CDR3 is also encoded by other DNA sequences in this sample. The chain couples TRBV5-1 to TRBJ1-4; TRBD1 agrees at 11 bases. The CDR3 is 16 amino acids. From germline, CDR1 is SGHRS and CDR2 YFSETQ. In DNA form, the CDR3 reads TGCGCCAGCAGCTCGTTTGGGACAGGGGGTAATGAAAAGCTGTTTTTT. Translating gives CASSSFGTGGNEKLFF.

This clone was found many times. This sequence joins TRBV7-3 and TRBJ2-1; TRBD2 matches at 13 bases. V dropped 4 bases and J dropped 8; count of bases not matched to a gene: 8. This CDR3 contains 16 residues. CDR1 SGHTA and CDR2 FQGTGA come from the germline V gene. CDR3 coding DNA: TGTGCCAGCAGCTCAAGGACTAGCGGGGGTAGGGATGAGCAGTTCTTC. Its translation: CASSSRTSGGRDEQFF.

The chain recombines TRBV25-1 with TRBJ2-4; the D gene is possibly TRBD2 (5 bases). The germline CDR1 and CDR2 sequences are MGHDK and SYGVNS. V dropped 7 bases and J dropped 0 bases, with 16 bases sitting between them. CDR3 length: 16 amino acids. The CDR3 DNA reads TGTGCCAGCATCGCTCCCGGGGAAAGAGCCAAAAACATTCAGTACTTC. It is translated as CASIAPGERAKNIQYF.

This clone was recorded many times. V is TRBV25-1 and J is TRBJ2-7; 14 nucleotides align to TRBD2. The CDR3 totals 16 residues. Germline-derived CDR1 and CDR2 are MGHDK and SYGVNS. J was trimmed by 12 bases and V by 1 base; bases with no gene match: 11. This CDR3 reads CASSESLGTSGSPRYF. In DNA, the CDR3 is TGTGCCAGCAGTGAATCCCTAGGGACTAGCGGGAGCCCTCGGTACTTC.

The table lists this clone with many counts. The chain is built from TRBV10-2 and TRBJ2-7; TRBD2 agrees at 15 bases. In germline, CDR1 is WSHSY, CDR2 SAAADI. V lost 6 bases, J lost 7 bases, and 4 bases stayed unmatched. The CDR3 loop spans 14 amino acids. The CDR3 here is CASRGLAGGGEQYF. The CDR3 DNA reads TGCGCCAGCAGAGGACTAGCGGGGGGGGGTGAGCAGTACTTC.

A note on this clone: A single base separates this from a much larger clone, so it may be a read error. Other nucleotide sequences in the sample specify the same CDR3. The chain is built from TRBV7-9 and TRBJ1-4; D unclear. This CDR3 is built from 17 residues. Germline CDR1 and CDR2: SEHNR and FQNEAQ (reference sequence). Trimming shortened V by 0 bases and J by 0 bases, and 11 bases separated the two germline ends. The CDR3 region is CASSLAARVATNEKLFF. CDR3 DNA sequence: TGTGCCAGCAGCTTAGCTGCCCGGGTAGCAACTAATGAAAAACTGTTTTTT.